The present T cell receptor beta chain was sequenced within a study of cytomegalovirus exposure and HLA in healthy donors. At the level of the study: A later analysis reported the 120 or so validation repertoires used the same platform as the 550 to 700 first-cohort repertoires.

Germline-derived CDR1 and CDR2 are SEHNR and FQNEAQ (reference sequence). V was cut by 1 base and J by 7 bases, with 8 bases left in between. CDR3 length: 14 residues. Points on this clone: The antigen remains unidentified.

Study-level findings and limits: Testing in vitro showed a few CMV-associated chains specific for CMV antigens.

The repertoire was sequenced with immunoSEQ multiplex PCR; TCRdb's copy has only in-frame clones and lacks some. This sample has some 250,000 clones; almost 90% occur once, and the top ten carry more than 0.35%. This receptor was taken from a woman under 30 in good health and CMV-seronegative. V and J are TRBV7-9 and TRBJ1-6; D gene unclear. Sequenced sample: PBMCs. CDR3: CASSLDMANSPLHF. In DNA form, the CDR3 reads TGTGCCAGCAGCTTAGATATGGCAAATTCACCCCTCCACTTT.